Listed here are 8 T cell receptor beta chains from one sample, sequenced in a study of vaccination and CD4 T cells after COVID-19 (dated by TCRdb to between 2021 and 2024). What this sample's treatment or condition label stands for: approximately 9-day PBMC culture with coronavirus spike peptide pools or control peptides (ViraFEST assay). Library method: PCR. The reads were generated on an Illumina iSeq 100. DNA from cultured CD4+ T cells underwent TCR sequencing with the Oncomine TCR Beta short-read assay at the Johns Hopkins FTIC core. TCRdb passed the public sequencing reads through fastp at Q25 and MiXCR, retaining productive beta sequences. Every distinct CDR3 protein forms one entry, paired with its most common genes and DNA. Within this sample are roughly 12,000 distinct CDR3 sequences, with about 61% of them counted one time only. Approximately 13% of the sample belongs to the ten largest clones.

For these receptors, no antigen is known. The sample taken for sequencing was CD4+ T cells from blood, cultured in vitro. The receptors were gathered from a human donor who had recovered from COVID-19.

J is TRBJ1-2 and V is TRBV18, with D possibly being TRBD1 (5 bases). The CDR3 length is 14 residues. Germline V gene sequence: CDR1 KGHSH, CDR2 LQKENI. Between the trimmed V and J ends, which lost 5 bases and 2 bases, there was a span of 12 bases. CDR3 DNA: TGTGCCAGCTCAACGACAGACACAAACTATGGCTACACCTTC. It specifies CASSTTDTNYGYTF. Supplemented by reference TRBV18 and TRBJ1-2, the full variable domain reads NAGVMQNPRHLVRRRGQEARLRCSPMKGHSHVYWYRQLPEEGLKFMVYLQKENIIDESGMPKERFSAEFPKEGPSILRIQQVVRGDSAAYFCASSTTDTNYGYTFGSGTRLTVV.

The CDR3 here is CASTSRGNVNTEAFF. The CDR3 DNA reads as TGTGCCAGCACCTCGAGGGGCAACGTTAACACTGAAGCTTTCTTT. The chain links TRBV9 to TRBJ1-1, with a possible D match to TRBD1 (5 bases). Germline V gene sequence: CDR1 SGDLS, CDR2 YYNGEE. With 6 bases removed from V and 2 bases from J, the gap between germline ends came to 17 bases. This CDR3 contains 15 residues.

This chain joins TRBV7-3 and TRBJ2-3; perhaps TRBD1 as D (6 bases). Germline V CDR1 and CDR2: SGHTA, FQGTGA. The CDR3 has 15 amino acids. Trimming pared 3 bases from V and 0 bases from J, leaving 10 bases between. CDR3 bases: TGTGCCAGCAGCTTTTCAGGGGCTAGCACAGATACGCAGTATTTT. This translates into CASSFSGASTDTQYF.

The rearrangement joins TRBV20-1 to TRBJ2-7, with unresolved D. Trimming removed 0 bases at V and 7 bases at J, with 19 bases between. Germline CDR1 DFQATT, CDR2 SNEGSKA (reference sequence). CDR3 length equals 15 residues. The CDR3 nucleotides read TGCAGTGCTAGAGACGCCTACTCTCCGACTGGGGAGCAGTACTTC. Translating gives CSARDAYSPTGEQYF.

This clonotype has a handful of counts. The chain recombines TRBV20-1 with TRBJ2-7; D is perhaps TRBD2 (5 bases). Germline V gene lookup returns CDR1 DFQATT and CDR2 SNEGSKA (reference sequence). The CDR3 is made up of 15 amino acids. Trimming took 3 bases from V and 1 from J, leaving 16 bases between them. The DNA for the CDR3 is TGCAGTGCTAGGAGCATCCGGGGTTCGTCCTACGAGCAGTACTTC. This codes for CSARSIRGSSYEQYF.

V gene TRBV20-1 combines with J gene TRBJ1-6; 7 bases are shared with TRBD1. CDR1 and CDR2 from the germline V gene are DFQATT and SNEGSKA (reference sequence). CDR3 length equals 14 residues. After removal of 6 bases from V and 4 bases from J, the junction contained 6 bases not matched to a gene. CDR3 sequence (DNA): TGCAGTGCGCGCTGGGGACAGTATAATTCACCCCTCCACTTT. Amino acids: CSARWGQYNSPLHF.

The chain joins TRBV28 to TRBJ1-3, with D tentatively TRBD1 (5 bases). This CDR3 region has 14 residues. CDR1 and CDR2 from the germline V gene are MDHEN and SYDVKM. Trimming removed 5 bases from V and 8 bases from J, with 16 bases in between. CDR3: CASSPDWGVDTIYF. In DNA form, the CDR3 reads TGTGCCAGCAGTCCCGACTGGGGGGTAGACACCATATATTTT.

The V and J genes are TRBV12-3 or TRBV12-4 and TRBJ2-3; 7 bases agree with TRBD1. V shed 6 bases and J 3 bases; nucleotides not matched to a gene: 0. This CDR3 has 12 residues. As DNA, the CDR3 is TGTGCCAGCAGACAGGGGACAGATACGCAGTATTTT. This encodes CASRQGTDTQYF.